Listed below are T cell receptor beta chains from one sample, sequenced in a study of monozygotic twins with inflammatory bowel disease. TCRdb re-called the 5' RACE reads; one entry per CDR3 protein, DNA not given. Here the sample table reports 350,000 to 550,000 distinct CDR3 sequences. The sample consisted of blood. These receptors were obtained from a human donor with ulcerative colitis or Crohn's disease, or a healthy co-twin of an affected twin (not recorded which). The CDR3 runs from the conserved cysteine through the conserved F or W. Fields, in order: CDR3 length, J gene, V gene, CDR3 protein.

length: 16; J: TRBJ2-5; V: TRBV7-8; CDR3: CASSLGLAGGGETQYF
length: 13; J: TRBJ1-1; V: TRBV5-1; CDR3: CASGGTVNTEAFF
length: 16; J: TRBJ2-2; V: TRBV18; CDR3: CASSPFRSGMGGELFF
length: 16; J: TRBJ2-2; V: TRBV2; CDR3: CASSRKTGANTGELFF
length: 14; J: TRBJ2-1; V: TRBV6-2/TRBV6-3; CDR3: CASSPGETYNEQFF
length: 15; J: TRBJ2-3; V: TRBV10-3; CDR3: CAISAGFSSTDTQYF
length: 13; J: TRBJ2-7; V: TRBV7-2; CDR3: CASSGGGSHEQYF
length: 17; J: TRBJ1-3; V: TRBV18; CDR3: CASSPRTGSDSGNTIYF
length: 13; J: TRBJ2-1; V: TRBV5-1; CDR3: CASSSTGSNEQFF
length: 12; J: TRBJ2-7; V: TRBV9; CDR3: CASSGANYEQYF
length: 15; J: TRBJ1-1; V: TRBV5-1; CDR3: CASRKTVLKNTEAFF
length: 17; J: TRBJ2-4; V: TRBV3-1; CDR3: CASSPHPGTGGRNIQYF
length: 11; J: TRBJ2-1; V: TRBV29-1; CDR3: CSTTRVNEQFF
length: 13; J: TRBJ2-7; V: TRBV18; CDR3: CASSPGGPSEQYF
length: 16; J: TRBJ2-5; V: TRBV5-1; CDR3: CASSPEGGASRETQYF
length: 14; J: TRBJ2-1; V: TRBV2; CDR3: CASTASGDYNEQFF
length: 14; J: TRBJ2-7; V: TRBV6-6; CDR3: CASSYTQGAHEQYF
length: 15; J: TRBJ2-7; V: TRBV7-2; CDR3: CASSLGGAGNYEQYF
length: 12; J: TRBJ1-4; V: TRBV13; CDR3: CASSNDGEKLFF
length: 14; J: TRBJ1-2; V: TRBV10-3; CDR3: CAISPGGGKDGYTF
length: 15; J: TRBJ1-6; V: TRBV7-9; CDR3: CASSPTGHVNSPLHF
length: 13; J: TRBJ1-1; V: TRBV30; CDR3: CAWSPRQGYTAFF
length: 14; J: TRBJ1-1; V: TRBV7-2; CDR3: CASSFKGLSTEAFF
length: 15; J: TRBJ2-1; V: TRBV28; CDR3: CASSFSRGRYNEQFF
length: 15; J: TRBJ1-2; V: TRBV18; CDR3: CASSPRTDHNYGYTF
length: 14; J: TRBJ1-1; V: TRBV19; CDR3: CASSEQGFDTEAFF
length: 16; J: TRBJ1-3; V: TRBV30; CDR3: CAWSVLGQGIGNTIYF
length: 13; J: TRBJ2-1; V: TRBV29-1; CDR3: CSAGQGFSNEQFF
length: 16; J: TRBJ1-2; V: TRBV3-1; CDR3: CASSQASGQGLYGYTF
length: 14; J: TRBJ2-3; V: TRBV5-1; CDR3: CASSPAHSTDTQYF
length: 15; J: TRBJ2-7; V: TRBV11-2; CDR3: CASIPQAGASYEQYF
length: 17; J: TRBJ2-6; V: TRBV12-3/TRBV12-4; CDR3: CASSSPVGPSGANVLTF
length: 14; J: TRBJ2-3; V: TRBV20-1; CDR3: CSARDRRGPDTQYF
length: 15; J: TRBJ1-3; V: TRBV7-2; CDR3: CASSRQGSSGNTIYF
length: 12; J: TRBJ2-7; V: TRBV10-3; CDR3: CAISHREGEQYF
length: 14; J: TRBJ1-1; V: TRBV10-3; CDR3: CAISAGHEATEAFF
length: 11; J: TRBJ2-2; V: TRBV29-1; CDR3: CSVEEGRELFF
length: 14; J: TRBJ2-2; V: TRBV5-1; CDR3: CASSLDPGRGELFF
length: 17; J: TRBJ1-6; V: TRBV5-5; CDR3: CASSLQDSQLVSSPLHF
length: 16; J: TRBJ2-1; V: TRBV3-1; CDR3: CASSRRVGTGVNEQFF
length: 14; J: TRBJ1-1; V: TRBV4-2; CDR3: CASSLWTPNTEAFF
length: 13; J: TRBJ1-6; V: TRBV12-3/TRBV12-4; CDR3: CASSLASNSPLHF
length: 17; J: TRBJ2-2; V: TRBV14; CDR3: CASSRYPVEREAGELFF
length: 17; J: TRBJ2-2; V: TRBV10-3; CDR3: CAISEGYGQGNTGELFF
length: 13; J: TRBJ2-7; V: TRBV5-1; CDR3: CAGSQVDSYEQYF
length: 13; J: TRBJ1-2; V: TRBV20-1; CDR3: CSAITGDTVGYTF
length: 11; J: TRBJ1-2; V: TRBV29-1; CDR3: CRDTGTYGYTF
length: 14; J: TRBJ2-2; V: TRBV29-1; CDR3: CSVGTGGAFGELFF
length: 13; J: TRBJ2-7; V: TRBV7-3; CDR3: CASSPQPSYEQYF
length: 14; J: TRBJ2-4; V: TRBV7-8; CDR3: CASSSSLGVGWSHF
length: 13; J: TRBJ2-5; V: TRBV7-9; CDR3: CASSLDIGETQYF
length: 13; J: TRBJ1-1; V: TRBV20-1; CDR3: CSAARPTGTEAFF
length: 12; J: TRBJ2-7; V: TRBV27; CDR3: CAGSGRRNEQYF
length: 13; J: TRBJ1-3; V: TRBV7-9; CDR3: CAGTASPGNTIYF
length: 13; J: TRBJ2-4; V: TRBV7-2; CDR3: CASSLYDRGEEYF
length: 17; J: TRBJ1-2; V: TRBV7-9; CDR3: CASSLALTGGRNYGYTF
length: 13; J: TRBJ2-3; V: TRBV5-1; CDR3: CASSSQLADTQYF
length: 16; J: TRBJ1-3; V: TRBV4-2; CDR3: CASSLQTGSSGNTIYF
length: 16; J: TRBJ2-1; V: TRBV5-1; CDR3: CASSLIAGPSNNEQFF
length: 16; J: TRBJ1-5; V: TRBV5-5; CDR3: CASSLGLQGAGQPQHF